This T cell receptor (beta chain) is from a study of cytomegalovirus exposure and HLA in healthy donors. The ends were cut back, 5 bases at V and 7 bases at J, with 17 bases in the middle. This CDR3 region has 15 residues. Germline V gives CDR1 KGHSH, CDR2 LQKENI. PCR involved 60 Vbeta and 13 Jbeta primers. Clones were sequenced by immunoSEQ multiplex PCR, and TCRdb holds only the in-frame ones, with some missing. The sample contains some 150,000 clones, 50% to 75% of which appear only once. The receptor was isolated from a woman between 40 and 50 years old in good health and CMV-seronegative. The rearrangement joins TRBV18 to TRBJ1-4; D might be TRBD1 (5 bases). Input material: PBMCs. The CDR3 DNA follows: TGTGCCAGCTCATTCGATCGGGGGACTTTTGAAAAACTGTTTTTT. Translation gives CASSFDRGTFEKLFF.